The 20 T cell receptor beta chains below were found in one sample sequenced in a study of breast tumors, draining lymph nodes, adjacent tissues. The lymph nodes were axillary draining lymph nodes from breast cancer patients. TCRdb processed the multiplex PCR reads anew with MiXCR; each CDR3 protein has one entry. This sample has some 170,000 distinct CDR3 sequences; 33% occur once, and the top ten carry less than 4%. Material for sequencing was axillary lymph node tissue. The receptors come from a female donor with breast cancer. Some clones in this sample may be carry-over from other donors' samples.

The rearrangement uses TRBV28 and TRBJ1-2; D remains unclear. This CDR3 has 12 amino acids. Trimming shortened V by 5 bases and J by 3 bases, and 7 bases separated the two germline ends. CDR1 and CDR2 (germline): MDHEN, SYDVKM. The CDR3 sequence: CASSRVYYGYTF. CDR3 nucleotide sequence: TGTGCCAGCAGTCGAGTGTACTATGGCTACACCTTC.

This clonotype was counted many times. The chain combines TRBV19 with TRBJ1-6; D gene ambiguous. The CDR3 length is 15 residues. Trimming stripped 1 base from V and 7 bases from J, with 11 bases between. Germline assignment: CDR1 LNHDA and CDR2 SQIVND (reference sequence). The CDR3 DNA reads as TGTGCCAGTAGTATAGGCCGGACGGGGAATTCACCCCTCCACTTT. This gives the protein CASSIGRTGNSPLHF.

This clonotype was counted at least ten times. The chain carries TRBV5-1 and TRBJ2-7; 7 bases fit TRBD1. J lost 3 bases, V lost 4 bases, and 7 bases had no gene match. The CDR3 is 14 residues long. The V gene's germline CDR1 is SGHRS and CDR2 YFSETQ. The CDR3 nucleotides are TGCGCCAGCAGCGGGGGACAGTACGGCTACGAGCAGTACTTC. Translating it yields CASSGGQYGYEQYF. Drawing the rest from reference TRBV5-1 and TRBJ2-7, the complete variable domain is KAGVTQTPRYLIKTRGQQVTLSCSPISGHRSVSWYQQTPGQGLQFLFEYFSETQRNKGNFPGRFSGRQFSNSRSEMNVSTLELGDSALYLCASSGGQYGYEQYFGPGTRLTVT.

This clonotype has a count of ten or more. This chain connects TRBV5-1 to TRBJ1-6; no clear D gene. The CDR3 loop spans 14 amino acids. V was clipped by 4 bases and J by 10 bases, with 15 bases between them. From germline, CDR1 is SGHRS and CDR2 YFSETQ. The CDR3 region is CASSAELDGSPLHF. CDR3 bases: TGCGCCAGCAGCGCAGAGCTAGATGGCTCACCCCTCCACTTT.

Turning to this clonotype: A much larger clone differs from this one at a single base, so this may be a read error. The rearrangement uses TRBV7-9 and TRBJ1-4; D may be TRBD1 (5 bases). Germline assignment: CDR1 SEHNR and CDR2 FQNEAQ (reference sequence). The CDR3 has 18 amino acids. V was pared by 7 bases and J by 2 bases, with 23 bases between. CDR3 protein: CASTHSFDRDLTNEKLFF. CDR3 coding DNA: TGTGCCAGCACCCACAGCTTCGACAGAGATTTGACTAATGAAAAACTGTTTTTT.

In this sample, this clonotype turned up many times. J is TRBJ1-3 and V is TRBV2, with TRBD1 identical over 8 bases. This CDR3 region has 15 residues. CDR1 and CDR2 (germline): SNHLY, FYNNEI. V gave up 3 bases and J gave up 4 bases; unmatched junction bases: 5. CDR3 sequence reads: CASSEARGRGNTIYF. Here the CDR3 DNA reads TGTGCCAGCAGTGAGGCCAGGGGGCGCGGAAACACCATATATTTT.

This clonotype occurred a few times. A clone one base away is much larger, so this may be a read error. The chain employs TRBV7-6 and TRBJ2-2, with D possibly being TRBD1 or TRBD2 (5 bases each). CDR3 length: 17 residues. In germline, CDR1 is SGHVS, CDR2 FNYEAQ. The DNA of the CDR3 is TGTGCCAGCAGCCCGAACCCCGGGGCTCCGAACACCGGGCAGCTGTTTTTT. Encoded protein: CASSPNPGAPNTGQLFF.

This clonotype was seen many times. This chain joins TRBV15 and TRBJ2-7; 7 nucleotides line up with TRBD1. The CDR3 runs to 13 residues. The germline V gene encodes CDR1 LNHNV and CDR2 YYDKDF (reference sequence). V lost 11 bases to trimming and J lost 0 bases; unmatched junction nucleotides: 7. In DNA form, the CDR3 reads TGTGCCGTACGAAGGGACAGCTCCTACGAGCAGTACTTC. It yields the protein CAVRRDSSYEQYF. The variable domain in full, with the rest retrieved from reference TRBV15 and TRBJ2-7, is DAMVIQNPRYQVTQFGKPVTLSCSQTLNHNVMYWYQQKSSQAPKLLFHYYDKDFNNEADTPDNFQSRRPNTSFCFLDIRSPGLGDTAMYLCAVRRDSSYEQYFGPGTRLTVT.

As for this clonotype: A junction boundary mismatches the germline segment, possibly from a read error. The rearrangement links TRBV14 to TRBJ1-4; TRBD1 aligns across 10 bases. The germline V gene encodes CDR1 SGHDN and CDR2 FVKESK. The CDR3 has 15 amino acids. The CDR3 nucleotides are TGTGCCAGCAGCCGGAACCGGGACAGGGGTGAAAAACTGTCCTTT. Encoded protein: CASSRNRDRGEKLSF. The full variable domain, in which reference TRBV14 and TRBJ1-4 provide the parts outside the CDR3, is EAGVTQFPSHSVIEKGQTVTLRCDPISGHDNLYWYRRVMGKEIKFLLHFVKESKQDESGMPNNRFLAERTGGTYSTLKVQPAELEDSGVYFCASSRNRDRGEKLSFGSGTQLSVL.

On this clonotype: An end of the junction does not agree with germline; a read error may underlie this. The rearrangement links TRBV24-1 to TRBJ1-6; unclear D gene. Germline CDR1 reads KGHDR; CDR2 reads SFDVKD. The CDR3 totals 15 residues. CDR3: CATLSERWYNSPPHF. CDR3 sequence (DNA): TGTGCCACCCTCTCGGAGAGATGGTATAATTCACCCCCCCACTTT.

The CDR3 protein is CASRPGGLYNEQFF. CDR3 nucleotides: TGTGCCAGCAGACCGGGGGGCCTCTACAATGAGCAGTTCTTC. The J gene is TRBJ2-1, the V gene TRBV6-5, with D perhaps TRBD2 (7 bases). The V and J ends lost 6 bases and 3 bases respectively, with 12 bases between them. This CDR3 spans 14 amino acids. Germline CDR1 MNHEY, CDR2 SVGAGI.

This clonotype was seen repeatedly, ten times or more. The chain couples TRBV5-1 to TRBJ2-7, with 8 bases lining up with TRBD2. Unmatched junction bases numbered 10, after V lost 7 bases and J lost 7 bases. CDR1 SGHRS and CDR2 YFSETQ come from the germline V gene. The CDR3 spans 13 residues. The CDR3 protein is CASGSGSLGEQYF. In DNA, the CDR3 is TGCGCCAGCGGAAGCGGGAGTTTGGGTGAGCAGTACTTC.

This clonotype was recorded many times. The chain is built from TRBV2 and TRBJ1-6; D is unclear. The V gene's germline CDR1 is SNHLY and CDR2 FYNNEI. V was clipped by 2 bases and J by 10 bases, with 15 bases between them. This CDR3 is built from 15 residues. DNA for the CDR3: TGTGCCAGCAGTGAACAGGCTTCTGGGCGGTCACCCCTCCACTTT. Encoded protein: CASSEQASGRSPLHF.

This clonotype has just a few counts. One base away lies a much larger clone, so this may be a sequencing read error. The chain uses TRBV13 and TRBJ2-7; tentatively, D is TRBD2 (5 bases). The CDR3 totals 14 residues. V was cut by 2 bases and J by 6 bases, with 14 bases left in between. Germline V gene sequence: CDR1 PRHDT, CDR2 FYEKMQ (reference sequence). In DNA, the CDR3 is TGTGCCAGCAGCTTACGACCCAGTCGGGGCGAGCAGTACTTC. This translates into CASSLRPSRGEQYF.

This clonotype was counted only a few times. The chain couples TRBV6-2 or TRBV6-3 to TRBJ2-1; D is uncertain. The V end was cut by 0 bases, the J end by 8 bases, with 5 bases between. The CDR3 runs to 12 residues. Germline CDR1 reads MNHEY; CDR2 reads SVGEGT. CDR3 residues: CASSYSSDEQFF. CDR3 nucleotides: TGTGCCAGCAGTTACTCGTCCGATGAGCAGTTCTTC.

The CDR3 nucleotides are TGTGCCAGCAGCTTGGATCGGGACAGGGCTAATGAAAAACTGTTTTTT. Protein: CASSLDRDRANEKLFF. V usage is TRBV5-4 and J usage is TRBJ1-4, with 9 bases matching TRBD1. The V and J ends lost 0 bases and 3 bases, in that order; junction bases with no gene match: 3. Germline-derived CDR1 and CDR2 are SGHNT and YYREEE (reference sequence). The CDR3 is made up of 16 amino acids.

Turning to this clonotype: This sequence may be a read error, since a much larger clone differs from it by one base. The chain is built from TRBV14 and TRBJ2-2, with 7 positions matching TRBD2. Germline V gene lookup returns CDR1 SGHDN and CDR2 FVKESK. The CDR3 runs 18 residues. CDR3 region: CASSQPAWFGGDSGEPFF. CDR3 nucleotide sequence: TGTGCCAGCAGCCAACCGGCTTGGTTCGGGGGAGACAGCGGGGAGCCGTTTTTT.

This clonotype was seen many times. J is TRBJ1-4 and V is TRBV14; the D gene is possibly TRBD1 (5 bases). There are 15 residues in the CDR3. CDR1 and CDR2 from the germline V gene are SGHDN and FVKESK. The V end lost 3 bases, the J end lost 0 bases, and 8 bases lay between the germline ends. CDR3 region: CASSHLRATNEKLFF. As DNA, the CDR3 is TGTGCCAGCAGCCACCTCAGGGCAACTAATGAAAAACTGTTTTTT.

This chain connects TRBV11-2 to TRBJ2-7, with D hard to call. The CDR3 length is 17 residues. V dropped 2 bases and J dropped 3 bases, with 20 bases sitting between them. Germline assignment: CDR1 SGHAT and CDR2 FQNNGV. The CDR3 loop is CASSLFGRARKHYEQYF. The CDR3 nucleotides read TGTGCCAGCAGCTTATTCGGTCGGGCGCGAAAACACTACGAGCAGTACTTC.

At least ten counts were recorded for this clonotype. The junction departs from the called germline gene at one end, perhaps through a read error. The V and J genes are TRBV30 and TRBJ1-4, with TRBD1 matching over 12 bases. The germline gives CDR1 GTSNPN, CDR2 SVGIG (reference sequence). The CDR3 is 17 amino acids. The CDR3 region has the DNA TGTACCTGGAGCATCCGGGACAGGGGGCTTAGTAATGAAAAACTGTTTTTT. Its protein is CTWSIRDRGLSNEKLFF. The full variable domain, in which reference TRBV30 and TRBJ1-4 provide the parts outside the CDR3, is SQTIHQWPATLVQPVGSPLSLECTVEGTSNPNLYWYRQAAGRGLQLLFYSVGIGQISSEVPQNLSASRPQDRQFILSSKKLLLSDSGFYLCTWSIRDRGLSNEKLFFGSGTQLSVL.